This T cell receptor beta chain was recovered during a study of blood T cell repertoires in COVID-19 (dated by TCRdb to 2020 to 2022). Context from the whole study: The collaborator samples originated in the United States, Italy and Spain and spanned the acute and convalescent phases of COVID-19. Samples came from the ongoing ImmuneRACE study (first 160 participants) plus 1,254 subjects from 6 global collaborators. Subjects who had been exposed to COVID-19, were actively infected with it, or had recovered from it provided the deeply sampled blood TCRbeta repertoires that made up the dataset. The prospective study material was composed of cDNA or gDNA derived from T cells, B-cell-depleted T cells, or PBMCs. Sample metadata almost always included a de-identified subject ID, COVID-19 status, age in years and sex. The repertoires were made available in a free public database intended to serve as a resource for research on the immune response to SARS-CoV-2. HLA class I and class II types, where available, came from metadata supplied by the sample provider rather than from assay-based typing. Overall results and qualifications from the work: The amount of clinical and demographic metadata varied by source and participant and was provided uncurated.

TCRbeta CDR3 regions were amplified from genomic DNA using the immunoSEQ Assay, a bias-controlled multiplex PCR. Turning to the authors' computational methods: Within the assay, amplification of reference gene primers was used to estimate how many nucleated cells each sample contained. To quantify the absolute abundance of each unique TCRbeta CDR3 rearrangement, sequence reads were collapsed and filtered. For each sample, productive Simpson clonality was calculated as the square root of Simpson's diversity index over productive rearrangements. TCRdb obtained this table from immuneACCESS and retained in-frame rearrangements with V and J assigned. These tables miss some clones; where compared with another copy, unresolved V genes account for less than half of the shortfall, and the remainder is unexplained. V, J and clone size derive from that table, while D and trimming were established from the DNA sequence. Counted in this sample were roughly 200,000 clones; 84% of them appeared once. Roughly a tenth of the sample is in the top ten clones.

One collaborating source in Seattle enrolled patients while the patients were actively infected and followed the patients over time throughout the course of disease. Collaborating institutions collected whole blood in K2EDTA tubes following their own protocols. Collaborator samples were shipped for TCRbeta analysis as frozen whole blood, isolated PBMCs, or DNA extracted from either sample type. The CDR3, from cysteine to phenylalanine, totals 11 residues. Only CDR3 DNA is held: 33 bases, read in frame from base 1. CDR1 ENHRY and CDR2 SYGVKD are derived from the germline V gene. V and J lose 10 bases and 5 bases, and a span of 9 bases separates them. Concerning this clone: Its specific antigen is unknown. No per-base quality is available; no much larger clone lies one base away.

The chain links TRBV10-3 with TRBJ2-1; TRBD1 is perhaps the D gene, given 5 matching bases. Specimen: peripheral blood. The TCR sequence derives from a woman older than 75 with COVID-19, enrolled during active disease. The CDR3 corresponds to CATQGNNEQFF. Here is the DNA: TGTGCCACCCAGGGAAACAATGAGCAGTTCTTC.